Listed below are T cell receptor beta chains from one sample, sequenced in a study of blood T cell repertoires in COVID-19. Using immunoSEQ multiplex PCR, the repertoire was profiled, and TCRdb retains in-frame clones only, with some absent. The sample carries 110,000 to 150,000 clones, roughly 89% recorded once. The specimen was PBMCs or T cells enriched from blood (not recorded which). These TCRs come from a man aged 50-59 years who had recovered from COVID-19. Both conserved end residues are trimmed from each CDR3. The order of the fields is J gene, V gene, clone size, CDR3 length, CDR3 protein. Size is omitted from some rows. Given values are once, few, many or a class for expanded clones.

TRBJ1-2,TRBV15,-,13,ATSRDRGNNYGYT
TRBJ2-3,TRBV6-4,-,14,ASSDEVGGHTDTQY
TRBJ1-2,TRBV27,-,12,ASSLGGQGYGYT
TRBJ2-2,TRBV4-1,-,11,ASSLLVLGELF
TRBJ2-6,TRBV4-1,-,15,ASSQPVTGFGANVLT
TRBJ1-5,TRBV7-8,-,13,ASSPGSTGNQPQH
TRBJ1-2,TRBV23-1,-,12,ASSQQPGERGYT
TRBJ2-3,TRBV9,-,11,ASSVGVLAWQY
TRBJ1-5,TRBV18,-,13,ASSRGGEGNQPQH
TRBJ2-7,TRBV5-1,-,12,ASSFLTTGYEQY
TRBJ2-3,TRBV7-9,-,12,ASNPGQGWDTQY
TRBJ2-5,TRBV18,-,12,ASSPRDIQETQY
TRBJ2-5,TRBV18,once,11,ASSPTGQETQY
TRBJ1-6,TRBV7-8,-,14,ASSLRGGGYNSPLH
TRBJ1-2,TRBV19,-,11,ASTLGGPVGYT
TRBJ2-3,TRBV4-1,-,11,ASSRDSADTQY
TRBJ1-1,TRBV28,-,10,ASHGLNTEAF
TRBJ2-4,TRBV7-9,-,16,ASSLELAGEIAKNIQY
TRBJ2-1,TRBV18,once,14,ASSLKGLAAYNEQF
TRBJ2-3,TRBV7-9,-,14,ASSTRQGAHPDTQY
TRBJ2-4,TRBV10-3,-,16,AISGQMSSGGEGNIQY
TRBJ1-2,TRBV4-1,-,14,ASSRIPGVPSGGYT